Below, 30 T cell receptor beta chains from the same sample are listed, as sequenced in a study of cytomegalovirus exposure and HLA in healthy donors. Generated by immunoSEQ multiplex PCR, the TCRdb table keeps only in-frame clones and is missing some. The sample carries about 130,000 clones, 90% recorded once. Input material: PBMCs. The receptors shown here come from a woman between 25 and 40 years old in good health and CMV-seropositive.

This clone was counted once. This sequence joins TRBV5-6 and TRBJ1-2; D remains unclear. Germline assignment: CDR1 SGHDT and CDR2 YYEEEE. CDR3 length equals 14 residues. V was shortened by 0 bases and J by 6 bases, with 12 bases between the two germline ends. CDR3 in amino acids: CASSLGPLEDGYTF. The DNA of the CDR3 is TGTGCCAGCAGCTTGGGTCCCCTTGAGGATGGCTACACCTTC.

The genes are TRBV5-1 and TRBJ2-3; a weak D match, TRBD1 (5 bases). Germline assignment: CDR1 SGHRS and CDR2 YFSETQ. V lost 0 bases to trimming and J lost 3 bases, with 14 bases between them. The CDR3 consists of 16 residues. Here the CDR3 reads CASSLEGHWITDTQYF. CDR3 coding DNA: TGCGCCAGCAGCTTGGAAGGACACTGGATTACAGATACGCAGTATTTT.

In DNA form, the CDR3 reads TGTGCCAGCAGCGGACAGGGCTATGGCTACACCTTC. It yields the protein CASSGQGYGYTF. This chain uses TRBV5-4 with TRBJ1-2; the match to TRBD1 covers 8 bases. V was pared by 4 bases and J by 4 bases, with 0 bases of the junction left unmatched. This CDR3 has 12 amino acids. The germline V gene has CDR1 SGHNT and CDR2 YYREEE (reference sequence).

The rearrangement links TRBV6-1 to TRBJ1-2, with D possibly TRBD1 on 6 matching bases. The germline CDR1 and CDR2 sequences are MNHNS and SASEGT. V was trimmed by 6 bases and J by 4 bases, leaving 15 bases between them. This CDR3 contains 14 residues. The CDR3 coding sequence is TGTGCCAGCAGCGGGGGGGGACACCTCTATGGCTACACCTTC. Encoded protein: CASSGGGHLYGYTF.

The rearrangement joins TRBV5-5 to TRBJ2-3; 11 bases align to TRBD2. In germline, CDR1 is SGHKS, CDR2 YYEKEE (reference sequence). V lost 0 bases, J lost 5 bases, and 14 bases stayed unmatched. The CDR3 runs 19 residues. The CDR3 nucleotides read TGTGCCAGCAGCTTGGGATACATAGCGGGAGGGCCTAAGAGAGATACGCAGTATTTT. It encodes CASSLGYIAGGPKRDTQYF.

The CDR3 DNA follows: TGCGCCAGCAGCTTGACTAGCGGGAGGAACCAAGAGACCCAGTACTTC. This translates into CASSLTSGRNQETQYF. This chain joins TRBV5-1 and TRBJ2-5; 12 positions match TRBD2. V gave up 1 base and J gave up 0 bases; unmatched junction bases: 1. The CDR3 runs to 16 residues. Looked up from germline, CDR1 is SGHRS and CDR2 is YFSETQ. Full variable domain (outside the CDR3, taken from reference TRBV5-1 and TRBJ2-5): KAGVTQTPRYLIKTRGQQVTLSCSPISGHRSVSWYQQTPGQGLQFLFEYFSETQRNKGNFPGRFSGRQFSNSRSEMNVSTLELGDSALYLCASSLTSGRNQETQYFGPGTRLLVL.

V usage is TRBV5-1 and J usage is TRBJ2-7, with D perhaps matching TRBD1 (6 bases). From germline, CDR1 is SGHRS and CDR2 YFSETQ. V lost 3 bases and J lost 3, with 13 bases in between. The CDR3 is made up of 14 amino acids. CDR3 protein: CASSSLQGNYEQYF. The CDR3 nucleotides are TGCGCCAGCAGCTCGCTACAGGGAAACTACGAGCAGTACTTC.

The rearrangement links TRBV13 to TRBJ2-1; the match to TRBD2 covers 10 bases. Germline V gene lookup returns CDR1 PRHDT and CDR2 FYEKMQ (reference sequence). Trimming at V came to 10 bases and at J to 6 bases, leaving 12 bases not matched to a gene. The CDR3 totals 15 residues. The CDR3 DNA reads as TGTGCCACCAGGGGAACGGGACTAGCGCTCAATGAGCAGTTCTTC. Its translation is CATRGTGLALNEQFF.

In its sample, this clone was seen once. As DNA, the CDR3 is TGTGCCAGTAGTCAACGGGAAATAGATGGCTACACCTTC. Amino acids: CASSQREIDGYTF. This chain joins TRBV19 and TRBJ1-2; D is unclear. Germline assignment: CDR1 LNHDA and CDR2 SQIVND (reference sequence). The germline V and J ends were trimmed by 5 bases and 6 bases, with 13 bases remaining between them. The CDR3 totals 13 residues.

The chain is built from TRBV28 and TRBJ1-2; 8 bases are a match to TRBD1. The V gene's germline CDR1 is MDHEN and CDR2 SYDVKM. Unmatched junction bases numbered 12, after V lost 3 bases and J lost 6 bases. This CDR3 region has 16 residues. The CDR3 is CASSFIDRGVSDGYTF. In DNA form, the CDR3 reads TGTGCCAGCAGTTTCATCGACAGGGGCGTTTCGGATGGCTACACCTTC.

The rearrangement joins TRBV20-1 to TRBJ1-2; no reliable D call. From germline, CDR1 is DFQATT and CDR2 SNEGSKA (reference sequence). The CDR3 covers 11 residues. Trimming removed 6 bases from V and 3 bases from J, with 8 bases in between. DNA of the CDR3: TGCAGTGCGTCCCGAGACTATGGCTACACCTTC. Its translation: CSASRDYGYTF.

CDR3 sequence (DNA): TGCGCCAGCAGCTCAGGGGGGACCTACGAGCAGTACTTC. This translates into CASSSGGTYEQYF. This rearrangement joins TRBV5-1 to TRBJ2-7, with D possibly matching TRBD1 (7 bases). V was clipped by 3 bases and J by 2 bases, with 9 bases between them. The CDR3 totals 13 residues. Germline CDR1 and CDR2: SGHRS and YFSETQ.

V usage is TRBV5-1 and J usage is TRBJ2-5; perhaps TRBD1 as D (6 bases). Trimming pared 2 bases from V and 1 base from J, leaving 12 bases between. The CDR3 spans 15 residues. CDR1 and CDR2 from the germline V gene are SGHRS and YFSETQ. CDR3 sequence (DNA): TGCGCCAGCAGCTTATTACAGGGCGTCCAAGAGACCCAGTACTTC. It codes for CASSLLQGVQETQYF.

The CDR3 protein is CASSPTQGDSPLHF. In DNA, the CDR3 is TGTGCCAGCTCTCCCACGCAGGGCGATTCACCCCTCCACTTT. The chain links TRBV18 to TRBJ1-6, with a possible D match to TRBD1 (5 bases). CDR3 length: 14 residues. Trimming cost V 6 bases and J 8 bases, with 14 bases left between them. The germline V gene has CDR1 KGHSH and CDR2 LQKENI. Using reference TRBV18 and TRBJ1-6 for the parts outside the CDR3, the full variable domain is NAGVMQNPRHLVRRRGQEARLRCSPMKGHSHVYWYRQLPEEGLKFMVYLQKENIIDESGMPKERFSAEFPKEGPSILRIQQVVRGDSAAYFCASSPTQGDSPLHFGNGTRLTVT.

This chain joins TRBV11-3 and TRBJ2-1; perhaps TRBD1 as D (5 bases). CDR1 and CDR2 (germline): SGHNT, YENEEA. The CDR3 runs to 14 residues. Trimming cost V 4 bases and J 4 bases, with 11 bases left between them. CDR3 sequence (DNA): TGTGCCAGCAGCTCCCCGACAGCATACAATGAGCAGTTCTTC. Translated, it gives CASSSPTAYNEQFF. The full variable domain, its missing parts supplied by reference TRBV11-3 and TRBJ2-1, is EAGVVQSPRYKIIEKKQPVAFWCNPISGHNTLYWYLQNLGQGPELLIRYENEEAVDDSQLPKDRFSAERLKGVDSTLKIQPAELGDSAVYLCASSSPTAYNEQFFGPGTRLTVL.

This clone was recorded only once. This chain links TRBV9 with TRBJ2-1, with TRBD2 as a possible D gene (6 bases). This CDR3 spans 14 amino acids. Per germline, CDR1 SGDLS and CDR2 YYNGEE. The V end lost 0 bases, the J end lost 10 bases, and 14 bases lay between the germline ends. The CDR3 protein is CASSVGEGRYEQFF. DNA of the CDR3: TGTGCCAGCAGCGTAGGCGAAGGGAGGTACGAGCAGTTCTTC. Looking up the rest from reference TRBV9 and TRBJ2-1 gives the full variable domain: DSGVTQTPKHLITATGQRVTLRCSPRSGDLSVYWYQQSLDQGLQFLIQYYNGEERAKGNILERFSAQQFPDLHSELNLSSLELGDSALYFCASSVGEGRYEQFFGPGTRLTVL.

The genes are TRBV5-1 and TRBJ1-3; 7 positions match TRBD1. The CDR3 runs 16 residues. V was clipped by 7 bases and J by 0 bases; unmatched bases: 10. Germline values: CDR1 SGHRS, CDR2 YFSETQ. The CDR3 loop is CASSGQDLLSGNTIYF. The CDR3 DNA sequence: TGCGCCAGCTCTGGACAGGACCTTCTCTCTGGAAACACCATATATTTT.

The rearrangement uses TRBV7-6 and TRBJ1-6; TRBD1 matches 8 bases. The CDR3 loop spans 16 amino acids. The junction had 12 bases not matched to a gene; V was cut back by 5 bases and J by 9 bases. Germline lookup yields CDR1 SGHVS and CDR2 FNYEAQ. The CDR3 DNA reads TGTGCCAGCAGCCCGCTCCGAGGACAGGGCACTTCACCCCTCCACTTT. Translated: CASSPLRGQGTSPLHF.

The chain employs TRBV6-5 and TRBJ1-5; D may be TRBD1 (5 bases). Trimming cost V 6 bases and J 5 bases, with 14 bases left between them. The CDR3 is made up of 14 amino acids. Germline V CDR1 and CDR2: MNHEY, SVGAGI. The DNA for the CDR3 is TGTGCCAGCAGCTGGGTCCAGGGATATCAGCCCCAGCATTTT. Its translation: CASSWVQGYQPQHF.

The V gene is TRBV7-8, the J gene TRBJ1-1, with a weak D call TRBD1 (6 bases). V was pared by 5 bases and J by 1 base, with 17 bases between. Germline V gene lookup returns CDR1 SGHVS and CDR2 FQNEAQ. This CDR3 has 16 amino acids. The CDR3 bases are TGTGCCAGCAGCCCTTCTTGGACAGCGGCGAACACTGAAGCTTTCTTT. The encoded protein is CASSPSWTAANTEAFF.

The CDR3, as DNA: TGTGCCAGCAGCTTACGCACTAGCGGGGTCTCGGGCCATGAGCAGTTCTTC. Residues: CASSLRTSGVSGHEQFF. The chain combines TRBV11-3 with TRBJ2-1; the match to TRBD2 covers 10 bases. The CDR3 length is 17 residues. With V trimmed by 2 bases and J by 8 bases, 12 bases remained unmatched. The germline CDR1 and CDR2 sequences are SGHNT and YENEEA.

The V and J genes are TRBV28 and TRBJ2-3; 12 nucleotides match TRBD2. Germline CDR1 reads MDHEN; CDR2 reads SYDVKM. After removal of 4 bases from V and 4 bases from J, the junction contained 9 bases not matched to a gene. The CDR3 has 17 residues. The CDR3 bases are TGTGCCAGCAGTTACCCGACTAGCGGGAGTTCAGCAGATACGCAGTATTTT. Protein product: CASSYPTSGSSADTQYF.

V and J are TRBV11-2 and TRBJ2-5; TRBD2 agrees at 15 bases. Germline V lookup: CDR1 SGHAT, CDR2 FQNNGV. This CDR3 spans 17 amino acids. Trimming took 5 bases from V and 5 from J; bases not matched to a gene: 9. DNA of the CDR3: TGTGCCAGCAGCCTCGGACTAGCGGGGGGGCCGGGGGAGACCCAGTACTTC. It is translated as CASSLGLAGGPGETQYF.

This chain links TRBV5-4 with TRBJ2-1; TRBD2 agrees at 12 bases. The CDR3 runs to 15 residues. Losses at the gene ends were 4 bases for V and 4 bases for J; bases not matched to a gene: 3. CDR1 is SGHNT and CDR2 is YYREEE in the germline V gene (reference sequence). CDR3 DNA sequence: TGTGCCAGCAGCACGACTAGCGGGGGTTACAATGAGCAGTTCTTC. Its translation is CASSTTSGGYNEQFF.

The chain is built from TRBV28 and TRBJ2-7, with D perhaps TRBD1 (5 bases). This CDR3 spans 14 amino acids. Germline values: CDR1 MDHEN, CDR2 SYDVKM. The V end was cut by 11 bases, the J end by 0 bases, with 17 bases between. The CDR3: CASQGTVGSYEQYF. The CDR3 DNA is TGTGCCTCTCAGGGTACGGTGGGCTCCTACGAGCAGTACTTC.

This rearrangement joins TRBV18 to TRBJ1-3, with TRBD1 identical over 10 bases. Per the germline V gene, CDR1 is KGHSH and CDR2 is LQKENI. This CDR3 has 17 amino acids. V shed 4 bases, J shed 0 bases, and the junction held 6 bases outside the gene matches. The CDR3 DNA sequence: TGTGCCAGCTCACAAGGACAGGGGGTGAGCTCTGGAAACACCATATATTTT. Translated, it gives CASSQGQGVSSGNTIYF.

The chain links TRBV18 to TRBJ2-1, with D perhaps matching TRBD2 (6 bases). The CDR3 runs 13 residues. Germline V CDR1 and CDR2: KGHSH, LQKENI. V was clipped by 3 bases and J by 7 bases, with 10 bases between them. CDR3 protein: CASSPGTLNEQFF. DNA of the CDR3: TGTGCCAGCTCACCCGGGACTCTTAATGAGCAGTTCTTC.

CDR3: CSAGGHNTEAFF. The CDR3 region has the DNA TGCAGCGCCGGCGGACACAACACTGAAGCTTTCTTT. The chain links TRBV29-1 to TRBJ1-1; maybe TRBD1 (5 bases). The V gene's germline CDR1 is SQVTM and CDR2 ANQGSEA. Trimming took off 7 bases at V and 2 bases at J, with 11 bases between the two ends. CDR3 length equals 12 residues.

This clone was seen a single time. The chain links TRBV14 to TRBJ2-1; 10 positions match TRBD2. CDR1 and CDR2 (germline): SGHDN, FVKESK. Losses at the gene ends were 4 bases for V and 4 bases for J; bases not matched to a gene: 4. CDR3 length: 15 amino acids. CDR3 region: CASSPGLALYNEQFF. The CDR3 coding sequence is TGTGCCAGCAGCCCGGGACTAGCGCTATACAATGAGCAGTTCTTC.

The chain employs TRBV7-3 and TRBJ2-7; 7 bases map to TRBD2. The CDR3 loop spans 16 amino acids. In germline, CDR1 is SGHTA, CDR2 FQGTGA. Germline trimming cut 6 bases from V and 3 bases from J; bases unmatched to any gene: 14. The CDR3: CASSSTPVSGGYEQYF. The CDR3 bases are TGTGCCAGCAGTTCGACTCCGGTATCGGGGGGCTACGAGCAGTACTTC.